What follows are 14 T cell receptor beta chains derived from one specimen sequenced in a study of cytomegalovirus exposure and HLA in healthy donors. The PCR was carried out with 60 Vbeta primers and 13 Jbeta primers. Here immunoSEQ multiplex PCR was the method, and the copy in TCRdb shows in-frame clones only, minus some. The sample carries about 120,000 clones, 65% to 80% recorded once. The sequenced sample consisted of PBMCs. The origin of the receptors is a man aged 55 to 69 in good health and CMV-seropositive.

This CDR3 is CASSYYRGRANTEAFF. Written as DNA, the CDR3 is TGCGCCAGCAGCTATTACAGGGGTCGGGCGAACACTGAAGCTTTCTTT. The chain uses TRBV5-1 and TRBJ1-1; 7 bases align to TRBD1. The junction had 9 bases not matched to a gene; V was cut back by 3 bases and J by 1 base. From germline, CDR1 is SGHRS and CDR2 YFSETQ. The CDR3 contains 16 residues.

V usage is TRBV5-6 and J usage is TRBJ1-4; the match to TRBD1 covers 7 bases. The CDR3 has 16 amino acids. Germline V lookup: CDR1 SGHDT, CDR2 YYEEEE. J was trimmed by 5 bases and V by 4 bases; bases with no gene match: 11. The CDR3: CASSLTPGQSNEKLFF. The CDR3 DNA is TGTGCCAGCAGCCTGACACCGGGACAGTCGAATGAAAAACTGTTTTTT.

This rearrangement joins TRBV4-1 to TRBJ1-2; tentative D call: TRBD1 (5 bases). Germline V CDR1 and CDR2: MGHRA, YSYEKL. The CDR3 contains 17 residues. V was trimmed by 1 base and J by 5 bases, leaving 20 bases between them. Written as DNA, the CDR3 is TGCGCCAGCAGCCAAGTTAATGGACGGGGGATTTTATATGGCTACACCTTC. It is translated as CASSQVNGRGILYGYTF.

V usage is TRBV13 and J usage is TRBJ1-4; tentatively, D is TRBD1 (5 bases). The CDR3 contains 14 residues. Germline CDR1 PRHDT, CDR2 FYEKMQ (reference sequence). Trimming took off 5 bases at V and 7 bases at J, with 14 bases between the two ends. CDR3 coding DNA: TGTGCCAGCAGCCCCCGGGGGGACCGTGAAAAACTGTTTTTT. Translation gives CASSPRGDREKLFF. Complete variable domain (other parts from reference TRBV13 and TRBJ1-4): AAGVIQSPRHLIKEKRETATLKCYPIPRHDTVYWYQQGPGQDPQFLISFYEKMQSDKGSIPDRFSAQQFSDYHSELNMSSLELGDSALYFCASSPRGDREKLFFGSGTQLSVL.

This clone was seen more than once but under ten times. This rearrangement joins TRBV19 to TRBJ2-7, with 12 bases aligning to TRBD1. This CDR3 is built from 15 residues. Trimming removed 5 bases from V and 6 bases from J; junction bases left unmatched: 8. Germline CDR1 reads LNHDA; CDR2 reads SQIVND (reference sequence). DNA for the CDR3: TGTGCCAGTAGTCCACCCGGGACAGGGGGCGGCGAGCAGTACTTC. Translating it yields CASSPPGTGGGEQYF. Variable domain in full (rest from reference TRBV19 and TRBJ2-7): DGGITQSPKYLFRKEGQNVTLSCEQNLNHDAMYWYRQDPGQGLRLIYYSQIVNDFQKGDIAEGYSVSREKKESFPLTVTSAQKNPTAFYLCASSPPGTGGGEQYFGPGTRLTVT.

V gene TRBV5-8 combines with J gene TRBJ1-1; D not certain. Trimming stripped 2 bases from V and 1 base from J, with 12 bases between. This CDR3 spans 15 amino acids. Germline CDR1 reads SGHTS; CDR2 reads YDEGEE. DNA for the CDR3: TGTGCCAGCAGCTTTGAGGGAATTTCGAACACTGAAGCTTTCTTT. Its protein product is CASSFEGISNTEAFF. The full variable domain, completed using reference TRBV5-8 and TRBJ1-1, is EAGVTQSPTHLIKTRGQQATLRCSPISGHTSVYWYQQALGLGLQFLLWYDEGEERNRGNFPPRFSGRQFPNYSSELNVNALELEDSALYLCASSFEGISNTEAFFGQGTRLTVV.

V usage is TRBV30 and J usage is TRBJ1-3; 8 bases match TRBD1. CDR3 length: 16 amino acids. Germline V gene data show CDR1 as GTSNPN and CDR2 as SVGIG (reference sequence). The V gene end was trimmed by 2 bases and the J gene end by 0 bases; junction bases not matched to a gene: 6. The CDR3 nucleotides read TGTGCCTGGAGTAACAGGGACAGGAGCTCTGGAAACACCATATATTTT. Residues: CAWSNRDRSSGNTIYF. Based on the CDR3 plus reference TRBV30 and TRBJ1-3, the full variable domain is SQTIHQWPATLVQPVGSPLSLECTVEGTSNPNLYWYRQAAGRGLQLLFYSVGIGQISSEVPQNLSASRPQDRQFILSSKKLLLSDSGFYLCAWSNRDRSSGNTIYFGEGSWLTVV.

The V and J genes are TRBV11-2 and TRBJ1-1, with D uncertain. The CDR3 sequence is 16 residues long. In germline, CDR1 is SGHAT, CDR2 FQNNGV. The germline V and J ends were trimmed by 1 base and 0 bases, with 12 bases remaining between them. CDR3 nucleotides: TGTGCCAGCAGCTTAGGCTTCCAGGTCATGAACACTGAAGCTTTCTTT. Translating it yields CASSLGFQVMNTEAFF.

The chain recombines TRBV6-4 with TRBJ1-5; tentatively, D is TRBD1 (5 bases). V was pared by 4 bases and J by 5 bases, with 12 bases between. The CDR3 runs to 14 residues. The V gene's germline CDR1 is MRHNA and CDR2 SNTAGT. This CDR3 is CASSATGTDQPQHF. Written as DNA, the CDR3 is TGTGCCAGCAGTGCCACAGGTACGGATCAGCCCCAGCATTTT.

CDR3 in amino acids: CASSRTSGYQETQYF. In DNA form, the CDR3 reads TGCGCCAGCAGCCGGACTAGCGGGTACCAAGAGACCCAGTACTTC. The chain carries TRBV5-1 and TRBJ2-5, with 11 bases identical to TRBD2. The germline V gene has CDR1 SGHRS and CDR2 YFSETQ. V was clipped by 4 bases and J by 0 bases; unmatched bases: 2. The CDR3 length is 15 residues.

The V and J genes are TRBV9 and TRBJ2-7, with 8 bases fitting TRBD1. The V gene end was trimmed by 2 bases and the J gene end by 6 bases; junction bases not matched to a gene: 7. The CDR3 has 14 amino acids. CDR1 and CDR2 from the germline V gene are SGDLS and YYNGEE. The CDR3 nucleotides are TGTGCCAGCAGCGTCCTTCAGGGGGCAGGCGAGCAGTACTTC. Protein product: CASSVLQGAGEQYF.

The V and J genes are TRBV9 and TRBJ1-2, with D perhaps TRBD1 (5 bases). The CDR3 extends over 13 amino acids. The V end was cut by 3 bases, the J end by 7 bases, with 13 bases between. Germline values: CDR1 SGDLS, CDR2 YYNGEE. The CDR3 here is CASSDRGGGGYTF. The CDR3, as DNA: TGTGCCAGCAGCGACCGTGGGGGGGGTGGCTACACCTTC.

The chain carries TRBV30 and TRBJ2-1, with TRBD2 identical over 10 bases. CDR1 is GTSNPN, CDR2 SVGIG, per germline (reference sequence). This CDR3 comprises 16 residues. V gave up 4 bases and J gave up 9 bases; unmatched junction bases: 15. The CDR3 nucleotides read TGTGCCTGGACCATAAGGACTAGCGGAATTCGGTTTGAGCAGTTCTTC. Amino acid sequence: CAWTIRTSGIRFEQFF.

This chain links TRBV5-1 with TRBJ2-3, with 8 bases matching TRBD1. The germline V gene encodes CDR1 SGHRS and CDR2 YFSETQ. Trimming took 1 base from V and 5 from J; bases not matched to a gene: 12. The CDR3 length is 17 residues. CDR3 amino acids: CASSLIVFGQGKDTQYF. The CDR3 DNA sequence: TGCGCCAGCAGCTTGATCGTCTTCGGACAGGGTAAAGATACGCAGTATTTT.